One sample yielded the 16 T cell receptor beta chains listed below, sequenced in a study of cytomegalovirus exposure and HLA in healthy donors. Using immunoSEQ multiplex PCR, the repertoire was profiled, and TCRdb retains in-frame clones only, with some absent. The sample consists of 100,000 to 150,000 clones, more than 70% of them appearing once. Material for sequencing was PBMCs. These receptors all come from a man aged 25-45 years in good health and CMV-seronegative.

In nucleotides, the CDR3 is TGTGCCAGCTCTCCTATAGGACAGGGTAATCAGCCCCAGCATTTT. This codes for CASSPIGQGNQPQHF. The V gene is TRBV5-5, the J gene TRBJ1-5; 8 bases are shared with TRBD1. Germline V gene sequence: CDR1 SGHKS, CDR2 YYEKEE (reference sequence). The CDR3 has 15 amino acids. The junction had 10 bases not matched to a gene; V was cut back by 7 bases and J by 4 bases.

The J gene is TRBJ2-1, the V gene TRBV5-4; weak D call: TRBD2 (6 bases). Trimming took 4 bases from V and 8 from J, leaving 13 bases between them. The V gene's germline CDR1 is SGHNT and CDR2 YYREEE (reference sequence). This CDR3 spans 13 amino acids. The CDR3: CASSGYRRDEQFF. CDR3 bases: TGTGCCAGCAGCGGATACCGGAGGGATGAGCAGTTCTTC.

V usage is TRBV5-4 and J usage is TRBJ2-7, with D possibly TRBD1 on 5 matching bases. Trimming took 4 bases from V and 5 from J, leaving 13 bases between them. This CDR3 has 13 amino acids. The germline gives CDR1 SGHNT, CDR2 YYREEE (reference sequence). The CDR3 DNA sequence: TGTGCCAGCAGCCATGGGGCAAGTAACGAGCAGTACTTC. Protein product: CASSHGASNEQYF.

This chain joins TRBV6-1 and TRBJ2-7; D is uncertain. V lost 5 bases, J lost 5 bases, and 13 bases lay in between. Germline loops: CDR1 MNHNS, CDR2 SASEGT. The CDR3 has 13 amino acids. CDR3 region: CASSLNPRDEQYF. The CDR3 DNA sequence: TGTGCCAGCAGTTTGAACCCACGCGACGAGCAGTACTTC.

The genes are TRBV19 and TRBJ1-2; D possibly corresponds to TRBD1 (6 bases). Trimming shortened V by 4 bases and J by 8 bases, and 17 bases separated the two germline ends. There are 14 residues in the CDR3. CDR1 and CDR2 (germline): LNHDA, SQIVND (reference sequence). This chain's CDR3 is CASSTEVGAGGYTF. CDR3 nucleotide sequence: TGTGCCAGTAGTACGGAAGTGGGGGCGGGCGGCTACACCTTC.

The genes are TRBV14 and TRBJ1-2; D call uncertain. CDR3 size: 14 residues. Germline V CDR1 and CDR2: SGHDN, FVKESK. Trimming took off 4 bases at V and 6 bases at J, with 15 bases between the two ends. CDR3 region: CASSRSGEGNGYTF. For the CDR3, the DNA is TGTGCCAGCAGCCGGTCGGGAGAGGGAAATGGCTACACCTTC.

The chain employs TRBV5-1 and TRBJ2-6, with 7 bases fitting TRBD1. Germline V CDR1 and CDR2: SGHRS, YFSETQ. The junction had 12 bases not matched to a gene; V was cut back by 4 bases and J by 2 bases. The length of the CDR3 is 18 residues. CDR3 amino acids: CASSAATGSQAGANVLTF. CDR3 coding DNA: TGCGCCAGCAGCGCCGCGACAGGGTCGCAGGCTGGGGCCAACGTCCTGACTTTC.

The chain's CDR3 is CATSRDVADNEQFF. The CDR3 nucleotides read TGTGCCACCAGCAGAGATGTAGCAGACAATGAGCAGTTCTTC. The chain combines TRBV15 with TRBJ2-1; D uncertain. The CDR3 is made up of 14 amino acids. Germline V lookup: CDR1 LNHNV, CDR2 YYDKDF (reference sequence). V lost 0 bases and J lost 5, with 8 bases in between. Combining the CDR3 with reference TRBV15 and TRBJ2-1 gives the whole variable domain DAMVIQNPRYQVTQFGKPVTLSCSQTLNHNVMYWYQQKSSQAPKLLFHYYDKDFNNEADTPDNFQSRRPNTSFCFLDIRSPGLGDTAMYLCATSRDVADNEQFFGPGTRLTVL.

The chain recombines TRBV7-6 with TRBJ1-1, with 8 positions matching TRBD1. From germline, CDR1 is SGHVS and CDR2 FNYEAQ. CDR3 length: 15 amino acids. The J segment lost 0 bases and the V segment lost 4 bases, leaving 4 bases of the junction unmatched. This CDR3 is CASSSTGAMNTEAFF. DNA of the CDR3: TGTGCCAGCAGCTCGACAGGGGCGATGAACACTGAAGCTTTCTTT.

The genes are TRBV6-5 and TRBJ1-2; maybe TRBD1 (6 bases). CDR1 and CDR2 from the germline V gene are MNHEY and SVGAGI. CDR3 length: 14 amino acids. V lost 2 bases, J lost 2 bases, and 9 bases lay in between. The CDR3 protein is CASSYQDRNYGYTF. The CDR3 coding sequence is TGTGCCAGCAGTTACCAAGACAGGAACTATGGCTACACCTTC.

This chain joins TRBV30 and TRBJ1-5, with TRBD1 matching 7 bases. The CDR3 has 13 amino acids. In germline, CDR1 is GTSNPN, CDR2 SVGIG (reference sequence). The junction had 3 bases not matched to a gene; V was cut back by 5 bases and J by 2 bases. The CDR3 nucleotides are TGTGCCTGGGGTACAGGGGGCAATCAGCCCCAGCATTTT. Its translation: CAWGTGGNQPQHF.

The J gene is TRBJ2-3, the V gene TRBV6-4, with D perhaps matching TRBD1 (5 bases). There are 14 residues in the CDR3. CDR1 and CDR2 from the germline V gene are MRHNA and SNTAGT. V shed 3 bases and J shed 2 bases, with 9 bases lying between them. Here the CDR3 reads CASSDGAATDTQYF. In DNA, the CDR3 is TGTGCCAGCAGTGATGGGGCGGCCACAGATACGCAGTATTTT.

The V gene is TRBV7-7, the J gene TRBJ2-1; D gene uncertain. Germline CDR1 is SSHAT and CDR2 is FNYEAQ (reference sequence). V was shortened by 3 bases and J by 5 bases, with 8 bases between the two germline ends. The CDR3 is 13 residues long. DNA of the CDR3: TGTGCCAGCAGCTTGACAAGAAACAATGAGCAGTTCTTC. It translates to CASSLTRNNEQFF.

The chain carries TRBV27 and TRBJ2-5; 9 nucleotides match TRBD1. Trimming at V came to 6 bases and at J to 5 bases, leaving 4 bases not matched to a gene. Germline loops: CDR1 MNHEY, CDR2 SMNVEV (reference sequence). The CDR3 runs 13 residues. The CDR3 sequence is CASRGDRVETQYF. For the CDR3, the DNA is TGTGCCAGCAGAGGGGACAGGGTTGAGACCCAGTACTTC.

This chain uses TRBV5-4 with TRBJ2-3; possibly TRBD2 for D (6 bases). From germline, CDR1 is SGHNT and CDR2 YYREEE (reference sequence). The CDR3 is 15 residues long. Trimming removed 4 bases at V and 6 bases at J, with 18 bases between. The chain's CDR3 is CASSKGLERGDTQYF. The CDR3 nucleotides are TGTGCCAGCAGCAAAGGACTGGAACGGGGGGATACGCAGTATTTT.

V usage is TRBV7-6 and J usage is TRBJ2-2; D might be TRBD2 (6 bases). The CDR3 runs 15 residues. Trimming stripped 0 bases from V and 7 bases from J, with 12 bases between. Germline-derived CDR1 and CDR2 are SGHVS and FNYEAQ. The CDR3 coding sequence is TGTGCCAGCAGCTTAGCGTTGGGGGGTTTCGGGGAGCTGTTTTTT. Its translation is CASSLALGGFGELFF.